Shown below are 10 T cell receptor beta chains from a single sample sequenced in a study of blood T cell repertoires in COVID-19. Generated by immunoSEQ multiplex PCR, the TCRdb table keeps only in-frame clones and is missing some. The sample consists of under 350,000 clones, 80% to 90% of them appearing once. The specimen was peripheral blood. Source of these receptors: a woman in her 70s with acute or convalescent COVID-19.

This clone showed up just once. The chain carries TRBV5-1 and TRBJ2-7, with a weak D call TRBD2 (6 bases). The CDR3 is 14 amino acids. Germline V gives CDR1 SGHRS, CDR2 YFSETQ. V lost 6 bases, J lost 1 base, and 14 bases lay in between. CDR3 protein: CASMGGGLSYEQYF. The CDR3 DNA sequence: TGCGCCAGCATGGGAGGAGGGTTGTCCTACGAGCAGTACTTC.

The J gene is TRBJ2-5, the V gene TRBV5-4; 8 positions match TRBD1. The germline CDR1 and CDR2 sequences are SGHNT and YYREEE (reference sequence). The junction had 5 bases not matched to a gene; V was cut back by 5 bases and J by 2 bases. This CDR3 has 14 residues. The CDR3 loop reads CASSSTGVQETQYF. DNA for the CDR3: TGTGCCAGCAGTTCGACAGGGGTACAAGAGACCCAGTACTTC.

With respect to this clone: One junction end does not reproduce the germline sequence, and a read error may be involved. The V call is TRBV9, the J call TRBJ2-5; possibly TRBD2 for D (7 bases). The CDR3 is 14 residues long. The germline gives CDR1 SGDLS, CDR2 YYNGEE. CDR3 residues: CASSATGGQKTQYF. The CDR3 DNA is TGTGCCAGCAGCGCGACGGGGGGCCAAAAGACCCAGTACTTC.

In nucleotides, the CDR3 is TGTGCCAGCAGTTACTCTGATCAGGGAGGAAACTACGAGCAGTACTTC. Its protein is CASSYSDQGGNYEQYF. This chain connects TRBV6-5 to TRBJ2-7, with D possibly TRBD2 on 6 matching bases. In germline, CDR1 is MNHEY, CDR2 SVGAGI. This CDR3 has 16 residues. V was pared by 0 bases and J by 3 bases, with 15 bases between.

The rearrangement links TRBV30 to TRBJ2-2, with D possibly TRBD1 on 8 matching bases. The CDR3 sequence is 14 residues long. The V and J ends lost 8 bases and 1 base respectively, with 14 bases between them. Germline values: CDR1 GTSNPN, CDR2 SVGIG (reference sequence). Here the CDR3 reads CAGGGTGNTGELFF. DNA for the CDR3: TGTGCCGGGGGAGGGACAGGGAACACCGGGGAGCTGTTTTTT.

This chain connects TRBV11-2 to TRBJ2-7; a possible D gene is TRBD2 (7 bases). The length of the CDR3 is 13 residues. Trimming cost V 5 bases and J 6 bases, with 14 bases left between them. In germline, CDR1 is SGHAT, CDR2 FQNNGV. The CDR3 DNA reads TGTGCCAGCAGCCTAAGGGGGGGCGGCGAGCAGTACTTC. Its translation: CASSLRGGGEQYF.

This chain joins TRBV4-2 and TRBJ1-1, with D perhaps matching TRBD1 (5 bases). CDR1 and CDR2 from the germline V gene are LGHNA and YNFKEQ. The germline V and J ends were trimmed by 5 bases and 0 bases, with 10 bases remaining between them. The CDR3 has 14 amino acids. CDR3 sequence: CASSTGGLNTEAFF. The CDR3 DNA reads TGTGCCAGCAGCACCGGGGGACTGAACACTGAAGCTTTCTTT.

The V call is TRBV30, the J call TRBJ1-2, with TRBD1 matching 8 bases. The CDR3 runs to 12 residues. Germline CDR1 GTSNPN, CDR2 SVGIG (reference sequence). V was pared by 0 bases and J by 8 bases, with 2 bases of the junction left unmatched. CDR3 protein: CAWSVGQGGYTF. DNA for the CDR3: TGTGCCTGGAGTGTAGGACAGGGAGGCTACACCTTC.

The CDR3 region is CASGIRAEGEAFF. The DNA of the CDR3 is TGTGCCAGTGGTATCCGGGCAGAGGGTGAAGCTTTCTTT. V and J are TRBV2 and TRBJ1-1; D call uncertain. CDR3 length: 13 amino acids. Trimming took 9 bases from V and 7 from J, leaving 18 bases between them. CDR1 and CDR2 (germline): SNHLY, FYNNEI.

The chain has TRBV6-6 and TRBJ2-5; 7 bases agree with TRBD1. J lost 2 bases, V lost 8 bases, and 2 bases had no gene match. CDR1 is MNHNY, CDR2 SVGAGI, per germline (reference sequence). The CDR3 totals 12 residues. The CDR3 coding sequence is TGTGCCAGCCGCAGGGGGCAAGAGACCCAGTACTTC. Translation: CASRRGQETQYF.